A selection of T cell receptor beta chains follows, all from one sample in a study of blood T cell repertoires in COVID-19. Method: immunoSEQ multiplex PCR; TCRdb's copy keeps in-frame clones and lacks some. The table records over 250,000 clones, roughly 80% of them present only once. The sequenced material came from PBMCs or T cells enriched from blood (not recorded which). These receptors were taken from a man in his forties who had been exposed to COVID-19. CDR3s include the opening cysteine and the closing phenylalanine or tryptophan. Fields, in order: clone size, J gene, D gene, V gene, CDR3 DNA, CDR3 protein. D genes are given only for firm matches. Some rows mark clone size as missing; the rest say once, few, many or name a class of expanded clone.

NA	TRBJ2-3	NA	TRBV18	TGTGCCAGCTCACCCGCAGTCACAGATACGCAGTATTTT	CASSPAVTDTQYF
few	TRBJ1-1	NA	TRBV6-5	TGTGCCAGCAGGTCAACGGGACAGAACACTGAAGCTTTCTTT	CASRSTGQNTEAFF
NA	TRBJ1-2	NA	TRBV2	TGTGCCAGCAGTGAGAAAGGGGGGGCCTATGGCTACACCTTC	CASSEKGGAYGYTF
few	TRBJ2-1	TRBD2	TRBV6-5	TGTGCCAGCAAAAAGCGGGAGGGTCGGGAGCAGTTCTTC	CASKKREGREQFF
once	TRBJ1-1	TRBD1	TRBV27	TGTGCCAGTAAGGAACAGGGGGAAAACACTGAAGCTTTCTTT	CASKEQGENTEAFF
NA	TRBJ2-5	TRBD2	TRBV6-5	TGTGCCAGTCGACTAGCGGGAGGGGGGGAGTCCCAGTACTTC	CASRLAGGGESQYF
NA	TRBJ1-5	NA	TRBV10-3	TGTGCCATCAGTGACAGGGGAGAACCCCAGCATTTT	CAISDRGEPQHF
NA	TRBJ2-7	TRBD2	TRBV4-2	TGTGCCAGCAGCCAAGATCTTACGGTAAGCGGGAGGAACTACGAGCAGTACTTC	CASSQDLTVSGRNYEQYF
NA	TRBJ2-2	NA	TRBV10-3	TGTGCCATCAGAGCGGGCAGGCCCGGGGAGCTGTTTTTT	CAIRAGRPGELFF
once	TRBJ2-1	NA	TRBV18	TGTGCCAGCTCCGACCGACTATATGAGCAGTTCTTC	CASSDRLYEQFF
NA	TRBJ2-7	NA	TRBV29-1	TGCAGCGTGGGAACAGGTCACGAGCAGTACTTC	CSVGTGHEQYF
once	TRBJ2-5	TRBD2	TRBV5-4	TGTGCCAGCAGCCGGATCGGGAGGGGTCTCCAAGAGACCCAGTACTTC	CASSRIGRGLQETQYF
NA	TRBJ1-2	NA	TRBV6-5	TGTGCCAGCCGGGGAGGGTATAGCTATGGCTACACCTTC	CASRGGYSYGYTF
NA	TRBJ1-6	TRBD1	TRBV7-9	TGTGCCAGCAGCTTAGCGAGACTTACGACAGGGAAAGTTTCACCCCTCCACTTT	CASSLARLTTGKVSPLHF
NA	TRBJ2-7	NA	TRBV11-3	TGTGCCAGCAGTTCCGAGGCGGGAAGTACCTACGAGCAGTACTTC	CASSSEAGSTYEQYF
NA	TRBJ2-2	TRBD2	TRBV4-1	TGCGCCAGCAGCCATGGAAACGGCGGGAGGGCCGGAGGCGGGGAGCTGTTTTTT	CASSHGNGGRAGGGELFF
NA	TRBJ1-5	TRBD1	TRBV6-4	TGTGCCAGCAATGTGGGACAGGGTCCCAATCAGCCCCAGCATTTT	CASNVGQGPNQPQHF
NA	TRBJ2-7	TRBD1	TRBV5-1	TGCGCCAGCGGGGGGACAGGAAAGACCTACGAGCAGTACTTC	CASGGTGKTYEQYF
NA	TRBJ1-1	NA	TRBV7-6	TGTGCCAGCAGCTCGACAAAGACCACTGAAGCTTTCTTT	CASSSTKTTEAFF
once	TRBJ2-5	TRBD2	TRBV20-1	TGCAGTGCTAGTCCGGGACTAGCGGGAGAAGAGACCCAGTACTTC	CSASPGLAGEETQYF
NA	TRBJ2-3	TRBD2	TRBV24-1	TGTGCCACAGCGGGGGGGGCTGGCGATACGCAGTATTTT	CATAGGAGDTQYF
NA	TRBJ2-7	TRBD1	TRBV5-1	TGCGCCAGCAGCTTGGCCGGGACAGGGTCCTACGAGCAGTACTTC	CASSLAGTGSYEQYF
NA	TRBJ1-6	TRBD1	TRBV5-4	TGTGCCAGCAGCCGACAGGGCGCGTTAAGTTCACCCCTCCACTTT	CASSRQGALSSPLHF
NA	TRBJ1-5	NA	TRBV14	TGTGCCAGCAGCCGCAGGGGTCAGCCCCAGCATTTT	CASSRRGQPQHF
NA	TRBJ2-3	NA	TRBV3-1/TRBV3-2	TGTGCCAGCAGCCCCCAGGGGAGCACAGATACGCAGTATTTT	CASSPQGSTDTQYF
once	TRBJ2-6	NA	TRBV4-1	TGCGCCAGCAGCCAAGATACAGGGATTTGGGCCAACGTCCTGACTTTC	CASSQDTGIWANVLTF
NA	TRBJ2-1	TRBD1	TRBV7-8	TGTGCCAGCAGCTCGACAGGGCGGAGGTACAATGAGCAGTTCTTC	CASSSTGRRYNEQFF
NA	TRBJ1-2	NA	TRBV5-6	TGTGCCAGCAGCTTGGTGGCCAGATATGGCTACACCTTC	CASSLVARYGYTF
NA	TRBJ1-1	NA	TRBV18	TGTGCCAGCTCACCAGGTTCCAGGGGTAATGAAGCTTTCTTT	CASSPGSRGNEAFF
NA	TRBJ2-7	NA	TRBV11-2	TGTGCCAGCAGCTTAGGAAACCAGAACTACGAGCAGTACTTC	CASSLGNQNYEQYF
NA	TRBJ1-1	NA	TRBV9	TGTGCCAGCAAACGACAGGAGAACACTGAAGCTTTCTTT	CASKRQENTEAFF
few	TRBJ1-5	NA	TRBV27	TGTGCCAGCAGTTCCGAGGCCGACTATAGCAATCAGCCCCAGCATTTT	CASSSEADYSNQPQHF
NA	TRBJ2-7	NA	TRBV5-4	TGTGCCAGCAGCTTGGTTCCTCTGTACGAGCAGTACTTC	CASSLVPLYEQYF
few	TRBJ1-1	NA	TRBV5-6	TGTGCCAGCAGCCGACAGACAGAAGCTTTCTTT	CASSRQTEAFF
NA	TRBJ1-4	TRBD1	TRBV3-1/TRBV3-2	TGTGCCAGCACCGGGACAGATGCAACTAATGAAAAACTGTTTTTT	CASTGTDATNEKLFF
few	TRBJ2-7	NA	TRBV7-9	TGTGCCAGCAGCCTCCGGCAGGGGTTTCGGGACGAGCAGTACTTC	CASSLRQGFRDEQYF
NA	TRBJ2-3	NA	TRBV9	TGTGCCAGCAGCGTAAGGGAGAATAGGGCAGATACGCAGTATTTT	CASSVRENRADTQYF
NA	TRBJ1-2	NA	TRBV6-4	TGTGCCAGCAGAGCAGGGCTCGACGGGGGCTACACCTTC	CASRAGLDGGYTF
NA	TRBJ2-1	TRBD2	TRBV29-1	TGCAGCACCGAAACTAGCGGGAGGGCCTATACGTTCTTC	CSTETSGRAYTFF
NA	TRBJ1-2	NA	TRBV6-5	TGTGCCGGGAAGACAGGAGAAGTTGGCTACACCTTC	CAGKTGEVGYTF
NA	TRBJ2-5	TRBD2	TRBV5-4	TGTGCCAGCATCCTAGCGGGAAAAGAGACCCAGTACTTC	CASILAGKETQYF
NA	TRBJ1-1	NA	TRBV20-1	TGCAGTGCTAGTCGTATGGCCAACACTGAAGCTTTCTTT	CSASRMANTEAFF
few	TRBJ1-6	TRBD1	TRBV19	TGTGCCAGTAGTCAGACAGGGGGCAATTCACCCCTCCACTTT	CASSQTGGNSPLHF
NA	TRBJ2-1	NA	TRBV6-5	TGTGCCAGCAGAGGGAGTGTCATCTATGAGCAGTTCTTC	CASRGSVIYEQFF
NA	TRBJ2-1	TRBD1	TRBV5-4	TGTGCCAGCAACGTAACCGGGACAGGGTTGATTGATGAGCAGTTCTTC	CASNVTGTGLIDEQFF
few	TRBJ1-4	NA	TRBV28	TGTGCCAGCGTAGGGGCAAATGAAAAACTGTTTTTT	CASVGANEKLFF
NA	TRBJ2-3	TRBD2	TRBV5-1	TGCGCCAGCACCATAGCGGGAAGCACAGATACGCAGTATTTT	CASTIAGSTDTQYF
NA	TRBJ2-7	TRBD2	TRBV14	TGTGCCAGCAGCCGGGGGGGGACGTCCCTACGCGAGCAGTACTTC	CASSRGGTSLREQYF
few	TRBJ1-1	NA	TRBV25-1	TGTGCCAGCAGTGATTTAGGGGGGGCCGGTCGAGACACTGAAGCTTTCTTT	CASSDLGGAGRDTEAFF
NA	TRBJ2-1	NA	TRBV12-3/TRBV12-4	TGTGCCAGCAGTTTAAAGAGCTACAATGAGCAGTTCTTC	CASSLKSYNEQFF
once	TRBJ2-1	NA	TRBV29-1	TGCAGCGTTGAAGATATCACGGGATTGTACAATGAGCAGTTCTTC	CSVEDITGLYNEQFF
NA	TRBJ1-2	NA	TRBV18	TGTGCCAGCTCACCCTTGGGAGCGGACTATGGCTACACCTTC	CASSPLGADYGYTF
NA	TRBJ2-2	NA	TRBV29-1	TGCAGCGTTGATGTACAGAACACCGGGGAGCTGTTTTTT	CSVDVQNTGELFF
NA	TRBJ1-2	NA	TRBV5-6	TGTGCCAGCAGCTTGCGCGTTCAGGTAATTGGTGGCTACACCTTC	CASSLRVQVIGGYTF
NA	TRBJ2-7	NA	TRBV20-1	TGCAGTGCTAGTACACTAGTCACCAACGAGCAGTACTTC	CSASTLVTNEQYF
once	TRBJ2-5	NA	TRBV6-5	TGTGCCAGCAGTTATTCCCGGGAGACCCAGTACTTC	CASSYSRETQYF
NA	TRBJ1-1	NA	TRBV19	TGTGCCAGTAGTTTGGCAGGTGAAGCTTTCTTT	CASSLAGEAFF
NA	TRBJ2-2	TRBD1	TRBV2	TGTGCCAGCAGACCACAGGGGGTGAGCACCGGGGAGCTGTTTTTT	CASRPQGVSTGELFF
few	TRBJ1-5	NA	TRBV3-1/TRBV3-2	TGTGCCAGCACCCAGGCAGGGGGCAATCAGCCCCAGCATTTT	CASTQAGGNQPQHF